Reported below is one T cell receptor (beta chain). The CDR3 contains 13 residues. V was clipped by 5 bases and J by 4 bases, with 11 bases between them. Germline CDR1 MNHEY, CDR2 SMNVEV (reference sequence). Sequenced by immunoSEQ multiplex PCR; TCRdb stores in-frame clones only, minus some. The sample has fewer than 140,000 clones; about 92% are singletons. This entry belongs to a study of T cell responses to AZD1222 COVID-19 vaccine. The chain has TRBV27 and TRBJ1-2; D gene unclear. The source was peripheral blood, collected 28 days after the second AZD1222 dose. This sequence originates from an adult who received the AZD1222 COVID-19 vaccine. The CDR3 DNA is TGTGCCAGCAGTGCGGGGTTGCCCTATGGCTACACCTTC. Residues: CASSAGLPYGYTF.